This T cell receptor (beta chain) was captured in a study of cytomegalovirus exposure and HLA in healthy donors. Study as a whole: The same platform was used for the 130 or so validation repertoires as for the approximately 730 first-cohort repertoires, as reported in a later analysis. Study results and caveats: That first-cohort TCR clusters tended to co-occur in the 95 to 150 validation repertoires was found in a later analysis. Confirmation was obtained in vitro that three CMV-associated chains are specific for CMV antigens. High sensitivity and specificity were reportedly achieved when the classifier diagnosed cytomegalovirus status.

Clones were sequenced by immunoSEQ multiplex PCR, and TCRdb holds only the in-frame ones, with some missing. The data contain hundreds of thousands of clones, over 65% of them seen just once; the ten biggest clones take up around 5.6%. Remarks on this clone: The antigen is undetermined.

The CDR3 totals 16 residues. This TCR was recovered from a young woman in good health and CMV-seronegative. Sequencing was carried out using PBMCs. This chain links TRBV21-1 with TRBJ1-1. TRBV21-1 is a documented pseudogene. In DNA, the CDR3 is TGTGCCAGCAGCAAATACGGGGGGCTCTGGGACACTGAAGCTTTCTTT. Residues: CASSKYGGLWDTEAFF.